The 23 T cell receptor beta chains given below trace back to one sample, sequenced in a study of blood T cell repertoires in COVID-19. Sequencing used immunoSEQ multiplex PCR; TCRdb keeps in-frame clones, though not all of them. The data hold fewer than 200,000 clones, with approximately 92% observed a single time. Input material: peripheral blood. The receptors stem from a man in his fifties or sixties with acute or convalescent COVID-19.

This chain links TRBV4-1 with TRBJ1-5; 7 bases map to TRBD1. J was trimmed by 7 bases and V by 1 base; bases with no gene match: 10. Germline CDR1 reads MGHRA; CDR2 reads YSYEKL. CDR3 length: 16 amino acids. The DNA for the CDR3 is TGCGCCAGCAGCCAAGGACAGGGTGGTTTCCTCCAGCCCCAGCATTTT. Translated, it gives CASSQGQGGFLQPQHF.

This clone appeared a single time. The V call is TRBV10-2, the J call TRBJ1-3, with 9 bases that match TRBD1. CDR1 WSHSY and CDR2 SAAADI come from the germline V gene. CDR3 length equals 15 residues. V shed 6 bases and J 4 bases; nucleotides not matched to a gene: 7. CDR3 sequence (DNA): TGCGCCAGCAGAGCCGGGACAGGGCGGGGAAACACCATATATTTT. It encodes CASRAGTGRGNTIYF.

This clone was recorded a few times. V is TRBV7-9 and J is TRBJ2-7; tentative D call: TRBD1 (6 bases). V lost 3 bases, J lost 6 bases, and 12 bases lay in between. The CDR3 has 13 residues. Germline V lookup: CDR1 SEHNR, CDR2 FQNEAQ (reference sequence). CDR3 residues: CASSFMTGPEQYF. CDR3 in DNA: TGTGCCAGCAGCTTCATGACAGGACCCGAGCAGTACTTC.

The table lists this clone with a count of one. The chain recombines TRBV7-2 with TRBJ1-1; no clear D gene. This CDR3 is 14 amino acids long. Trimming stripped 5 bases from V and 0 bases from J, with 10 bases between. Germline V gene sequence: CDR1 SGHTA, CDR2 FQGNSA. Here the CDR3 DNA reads TGTGCCAGCAGCCCCCGGACTGTGAACACTGAAGCTTTCTTT. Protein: CASSPRTVNTEAFF.

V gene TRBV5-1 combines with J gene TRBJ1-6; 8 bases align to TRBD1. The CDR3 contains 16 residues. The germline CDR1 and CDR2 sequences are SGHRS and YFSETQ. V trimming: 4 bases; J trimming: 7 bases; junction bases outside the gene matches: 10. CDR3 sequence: CASSQQPDRANSPLHF. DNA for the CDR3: TGCGCCAGCAGCCAGCAGCCGGACAGGGCGAATTCACCCCTCCACTTT.

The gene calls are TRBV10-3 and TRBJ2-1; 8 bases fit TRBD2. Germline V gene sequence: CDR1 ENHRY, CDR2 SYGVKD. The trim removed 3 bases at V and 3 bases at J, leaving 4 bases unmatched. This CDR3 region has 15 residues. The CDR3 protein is CAISELAGFYNEQFF. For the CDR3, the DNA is TGTGCCATCAGTGAATTAGCGGGATTCTACAATGAGCAGTTCTTC.

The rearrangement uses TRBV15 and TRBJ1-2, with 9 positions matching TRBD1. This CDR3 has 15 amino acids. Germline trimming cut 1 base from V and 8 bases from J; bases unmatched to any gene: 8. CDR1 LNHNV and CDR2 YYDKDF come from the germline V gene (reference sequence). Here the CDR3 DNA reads TGTGCCACCAGCAGAGTTCTGACAGGGGGTATGGGCTACACCTTC. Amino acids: CATSRVLTGGMGYTF.

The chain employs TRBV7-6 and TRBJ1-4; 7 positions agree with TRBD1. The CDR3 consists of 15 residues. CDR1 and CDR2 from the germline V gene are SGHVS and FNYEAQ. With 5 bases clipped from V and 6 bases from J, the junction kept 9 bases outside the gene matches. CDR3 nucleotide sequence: TGTGCCAGCAGCATCCCCGGGACAGAGGATGAAAAACTGTTTTTT. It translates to CASSIPGTEDEKLFF.

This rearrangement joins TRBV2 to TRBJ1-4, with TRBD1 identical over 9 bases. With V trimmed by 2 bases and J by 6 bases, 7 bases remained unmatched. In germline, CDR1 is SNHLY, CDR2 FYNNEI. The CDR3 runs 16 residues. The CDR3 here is CASSELLDRGDEKLFF. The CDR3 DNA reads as TGTGCCAGCAGTGAACTACTGGACAGGGGTGATGAAAAACTGTTTTTT.

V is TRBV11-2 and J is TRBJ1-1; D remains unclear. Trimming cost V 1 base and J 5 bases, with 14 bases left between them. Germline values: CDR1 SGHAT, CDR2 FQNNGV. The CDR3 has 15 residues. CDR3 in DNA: TGTGCCAGCAGCTTAGTCGCGGTCCCGCGGACTGAAGCTTTCTTT. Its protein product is CASSLVAVPRTEAFF.

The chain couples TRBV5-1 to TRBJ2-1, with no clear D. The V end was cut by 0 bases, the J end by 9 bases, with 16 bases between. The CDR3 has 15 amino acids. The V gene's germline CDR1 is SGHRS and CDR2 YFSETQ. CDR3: CASSLAGPQESEQFF. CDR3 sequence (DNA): TGCGCCAGCAGCTTGGCCGGTCCCCAAGAGAGTGAGCAGTTCTTC.

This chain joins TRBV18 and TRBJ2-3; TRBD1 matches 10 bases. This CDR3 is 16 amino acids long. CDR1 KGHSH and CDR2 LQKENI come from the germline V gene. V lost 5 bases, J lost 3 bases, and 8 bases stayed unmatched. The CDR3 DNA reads TGTGCCAGCTCAACCAGACAGGGGGCGCTTACAGATACGCAGTATTTT. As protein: CASSTRQGALTDTQYF.

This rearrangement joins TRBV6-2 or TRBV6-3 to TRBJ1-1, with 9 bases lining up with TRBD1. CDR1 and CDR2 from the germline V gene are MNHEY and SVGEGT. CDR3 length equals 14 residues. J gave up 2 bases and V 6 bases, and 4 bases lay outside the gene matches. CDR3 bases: TGTGCCAGCAGCAAAACAGGGGGCAACACTGAAGCTTTCTTT. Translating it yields CASSKTGGNTEAFF.

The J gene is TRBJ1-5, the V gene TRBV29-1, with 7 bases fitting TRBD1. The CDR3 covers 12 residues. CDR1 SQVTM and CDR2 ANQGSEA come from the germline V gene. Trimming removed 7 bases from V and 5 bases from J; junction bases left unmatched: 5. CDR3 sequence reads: CSARGLDQPQHF. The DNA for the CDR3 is TGCAGCGCGAGGGGGCTCGATCAGCCCCAGCATTTT.

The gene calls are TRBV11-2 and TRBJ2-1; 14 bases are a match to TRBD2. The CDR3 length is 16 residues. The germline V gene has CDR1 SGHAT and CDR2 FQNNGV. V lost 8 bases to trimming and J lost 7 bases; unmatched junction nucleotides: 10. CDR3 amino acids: CASRLTSGGAYNEQFF. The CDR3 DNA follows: TGTGCCAGCCGACTGACTAGCGGGGGGGCGTATAATGAGCAGTTCTTC.

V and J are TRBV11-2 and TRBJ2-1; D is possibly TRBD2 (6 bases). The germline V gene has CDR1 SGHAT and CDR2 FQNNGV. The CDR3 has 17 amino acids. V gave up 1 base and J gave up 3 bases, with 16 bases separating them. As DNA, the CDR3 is TGTGCCAGCAGCTTAGTTCCAGCCGGGACTTACTACAATGAGCAGTTCTTC. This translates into CASSLVPAGTYYNEQFF. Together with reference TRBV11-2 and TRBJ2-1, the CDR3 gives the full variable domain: EAGVAQSPRYKIIEKRQSVAFWCNPISGHATLYWYQQILGQGPKLLIQFQNNGVVDDSQLPKDRFSAERLKGVDSTLKIQPAKLEDSAVYLCASSLVPAGTYYNEQFFGPGTRLTVL.

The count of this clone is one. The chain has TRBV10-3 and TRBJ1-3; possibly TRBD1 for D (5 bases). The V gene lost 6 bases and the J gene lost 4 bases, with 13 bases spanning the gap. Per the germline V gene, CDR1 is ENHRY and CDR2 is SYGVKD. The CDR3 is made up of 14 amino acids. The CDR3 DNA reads TGTGCCATCAGGGGGGGGACCGAAGGAAACACCATATATTTT. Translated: CAIRGGTEGNTIYF.

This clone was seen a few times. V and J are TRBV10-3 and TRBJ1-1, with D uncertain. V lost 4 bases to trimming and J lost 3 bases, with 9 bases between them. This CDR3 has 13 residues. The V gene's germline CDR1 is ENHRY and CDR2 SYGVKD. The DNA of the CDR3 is TGTGCCATCAGTGGGAGGGTCGACACTGAAGCTTTCTTT. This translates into CAISGRVDTEAFF.

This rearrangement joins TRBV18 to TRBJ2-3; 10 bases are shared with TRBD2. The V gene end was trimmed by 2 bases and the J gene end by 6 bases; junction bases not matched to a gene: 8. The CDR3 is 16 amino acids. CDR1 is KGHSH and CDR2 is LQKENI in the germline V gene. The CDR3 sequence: CASSPETSGTRDTQYF. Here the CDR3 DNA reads TGTGCCAGCTCACCAGAAACTAGCGGGACGCGGGATACGCAGTATTTT. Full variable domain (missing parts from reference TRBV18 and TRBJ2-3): NAGVMQNPRHLVRRRGQEARLRCSPMKGHSHVYWYRQLPEEGLKFMVYLQKENIIDESGMPKERFSAEFPKEGPSILRIQQVVRGDSAAYFCASSPETSGTRDTQYFGPGTRLTVL.

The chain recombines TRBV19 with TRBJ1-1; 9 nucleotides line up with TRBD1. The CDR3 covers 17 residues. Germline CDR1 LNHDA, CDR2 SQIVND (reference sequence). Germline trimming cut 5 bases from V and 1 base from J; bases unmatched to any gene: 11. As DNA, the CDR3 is TGTGCCAGTAGTTCGCGGGACAGGGTGAAGAAGAACACTGAAGCTTTCTTT. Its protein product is CASSSRDRVKKNTEAFF.

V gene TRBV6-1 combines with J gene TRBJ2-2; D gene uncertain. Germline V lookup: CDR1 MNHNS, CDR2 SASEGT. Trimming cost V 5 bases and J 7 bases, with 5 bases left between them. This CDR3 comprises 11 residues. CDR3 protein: CASSSVGELFF. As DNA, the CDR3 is TGTGCCAGCAGTTCCGTCGGGGAGCTGTTTTTT.

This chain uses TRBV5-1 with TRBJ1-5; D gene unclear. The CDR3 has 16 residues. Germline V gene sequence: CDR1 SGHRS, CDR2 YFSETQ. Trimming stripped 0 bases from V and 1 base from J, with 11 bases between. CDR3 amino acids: CASSLVLAGSNQPQHF. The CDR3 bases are TGCGCCAGCAGCTTGGTATTGGCCGGGAGCAATCAGCCCCAGCATTTT.

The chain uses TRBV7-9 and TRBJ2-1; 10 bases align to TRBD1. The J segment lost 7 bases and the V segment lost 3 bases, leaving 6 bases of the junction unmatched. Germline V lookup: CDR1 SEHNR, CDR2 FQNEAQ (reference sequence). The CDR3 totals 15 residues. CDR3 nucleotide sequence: TGTGCCAGCAGCTTTGACAGGGGGCGGTTAAATGAGCAGTTCTTC. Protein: CASSFDRGRLNEQFF.